This TCR beta chain was recovered during a study of blood T cell repertoires in COVID-19. Clones were read by immunoSEQ multiplex PCR, and TCRdb kept only the in-frame ones, dropping some. Seen here are approximately 60,000 clones, about nine tenths observed once, and the top ten hold approximately 3%. CDR3 length equals 14 residues. Germline V lookup: CDR1 MNHEY, CDR2 SVGAGI. Trimming pared 4 bases from V and 5 bases from J, leaving 14 bases between. The chain joins TRBV6-5 to TRBJ2-5; weak D call: TRBD1 (5 bases). Input material: peripheral blood. The sequence derives from a man aged 50-60 years with active COVID-19. CDR3 coding DNA: TGTGCCAGCAGTTCGACAGCTACCAGGGAGACCCAGTACTTC. Its translation is CASSSTATRETQYF.